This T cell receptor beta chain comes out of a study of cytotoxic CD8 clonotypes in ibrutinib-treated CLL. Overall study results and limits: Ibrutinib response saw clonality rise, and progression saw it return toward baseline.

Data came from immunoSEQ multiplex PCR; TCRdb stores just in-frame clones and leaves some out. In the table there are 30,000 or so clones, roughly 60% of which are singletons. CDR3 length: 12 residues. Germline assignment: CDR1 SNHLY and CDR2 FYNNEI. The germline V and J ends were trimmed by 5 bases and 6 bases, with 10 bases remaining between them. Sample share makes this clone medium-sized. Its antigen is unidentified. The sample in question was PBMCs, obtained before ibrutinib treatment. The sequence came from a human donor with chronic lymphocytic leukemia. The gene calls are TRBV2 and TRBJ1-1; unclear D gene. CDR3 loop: CASSPHRSEAFF. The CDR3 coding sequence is TGTGCCAGCAGTCCCCACAGATCTGAAGCTTTCTTT.